The 32 T cell receptor beta chains below come from one sample, sequenced in a study of T cell repertoires in cytomegalovirus infection. These receptors have no known antigen. TCRdb independently ran MiXCR on the reads; one entry per CDR3 protein. Here the sample spans about 340,000 distinct CDR3 sequences, roughly 29% being singletons. The sample consisted of cultured PBMCs, taken from culture after CMV antigen stimulation. Receptor source: a human donor in good health (CMV status not recorded). Some clones in this sample may be carry-over from other donors' samples.

This chain uses TRBV2 with TRBJ1-5; 10 bases are a match to TRBD1. J gave up 2 bases and V 6 bases, and 4 bases lay outside the gene matches. The CDR3 runs 15 residues. Germline V gives CDR1 SNHLY, CDR2 FYNNEI. The CDR3 reads CASSSDRGGNQPQHF. CDR3 nucleotide sequence: TGTGCCAGCAGCTCGGACAGGGGGGGCAATCAGCCCCAGCATTTT.

This clonotype showed up just a few times. The chain couples TRBV7-9 to TRBJ1-5; no reliable D call. In germline, CDR1 is SEHNR, CDR2 FQNEAQ (reference sequence). Trimming stripped 3 bases from V and 4 bases from J, with 7 bases between. This CDR3 has 13 residues. In nucleotides, the CDR3 is TGTGCCAGCAGCTTCGGGGAAAATCAGCCCCAGCATTTT. Protein product: CASSFGENQPQHF.

V is TRBV20-1 and J is TRBJ2-3, with 9 nucleotides matching TRBD2. Germline values: CDR1 DFQATT, CDR2 SNEGSKA (reference sequence). The CDR3 is 16 amino acids. With 4 bases clipped from V and 0 bases from J, the junction kept 8 bases outside the gene matches. CDR3 sequence (DNA): TGCAGTGCTACGAGCGGGAGGTCAAAGAGCACAGATACGCAGTATTTT. This translates into CSATSGRSKSTDTQYF.

The V call is TRBV28, the J call TRBJ1-1; 7 bases map to TRBD1. V lost 6 bases to trimming and J lost 9 bases; unmatched junction nucleotides: 7. From germline, CDR1 is MDHEN and CDR2 SYDVKM. The CDR3 is 12 amino acids. The CDR3 nucleotides are TGTGCCAGCAGGCCGGGACAGCTGCAAGCTTTCTTT. This gives the protein CASRPGQLQAFF.

This clonotype has just a few counts. The chain links TRBV7-2 to TRBJ2-2, with no clear D. Germline CDR1 and CDR2: SGHTA and FQGNSA. Trimming stripped 6 bases from V and 6 bases from J, with 11 bases between. The CDR3 totals 13 residues. The CDR3 coding sequence is TGTGCCAGCAGAACTCGTGGCCCCGGGGAGCTGTTTTTT. Translation gives CASRTRGPGELFF. The whole variable domain, filled in from reference TRBV7-2 and TRBJ2-2, reads GAGVSQSPSNKVTEKGKDVELRCDPISGHTALYWYRQSLGQGLEFLIYFQGNSAPDKSGLPSDRFSAERTGGSVSTLTIQRTQQEDSAVYLCASRTRGPGELFFGEGSRLTVL.

The chain has TRBV4-1 and TRBJ1-2, with 8 nucleotides matching TRBD1. The CDR3 spans 14 residues. Germline trimming cut 1 base from V and 5 bases from J; bases unmatched to any gene: 3. The germline gives CDR1 MGHRA, CDR2 YSYEKL. This chain's CDR3 is CASSQATGVYGYTF. As DNA, the CDR3 is TGCGCCAGCAGCCAAGCGACAGGGGTATATGGCTACACCTTC.

The chain recombines TRBV19 with TRBJ1-2; D may be TRBD1 (5 bases). The CDR3 is made up of 16 amino acids. Trimming removed 4 bases at V and 4 bases at J, with 19 bases between. Looked up from germline, CDR1 is LNHDA and CDR2 is SQIVND (reference sequence). The CDR3 is CASSNPPGRNSYGYTF. The CDR3 DNA sequence: TGTGCCAGTAGTAACCCTCCGGGACGGAACTCCTATGGCTACACCTTC.

In this sample, this clonotype turned up a few times. V usage is TRBV7-2 and J usage is TRBJ2-5; D gene ambiguous. Germline V gene lookup returns CDR1 SGHTA and CDR2 FQGNSA. The CDR3 runs 15 residues. Trimming stripped 2 bases from V and 0 bases from J, with 10 bases between. CDR3 sequence (DNA): TGTGCCAGCAGCTTAAGTAGGCGGAACCAAGAGACCCAGTACTTC. Its protein product is CASSLSRRNQETQYF.

This clonotype was observed a handful of times. The V call is TRBV6-1, the J call TRBJ2-1; 7 positions match TRBD2. The junction had 11 bases not matched to a gene; V was cut back by 4 bases and J by 5 bases. Germline V gene data show CDR1 as MNHNS and CDR2 as SASEGT. The CDR3 is made up of 16 amino acids. CDR3: CASSVLGGSEDNEQFF. As DNA, the CDR3 is TGTGCCAGCAGTGTTCTAGGCGGGAGCGAAGACAATGAGCAGTTCTTC.

The chain couples TRBV20-1 to TRBJ2-6, with D possibly matching TRBD2 (5 bases). The CDR3 consists of 15 residues. Germline CDR1 and CDR2: DFQATT and SNEGSKA (reference sequence). V gave up 2 bases and J gave up 3 bases, with 11 bases separating them. CDR3 amino acids: CSARPPTSGANVLTF. The CDR3 bases are TGCAGTGCTAGACCCCCCACTAGTGGGGCCAACGTCCTGACTTTC.

This chain joins TRBV12-3 or TRBV12-4 and TRBJ1-4; 10 positions match TRBD1. V lost 3 bases to trimming and J lost 8 bases; unmatched junction nucleotides: 3. The CDR3 loop spans 14 amino acids. The CDR3 DNA sequence: TGTGCCAGCAGTTTCCGGGACAGGGGCGAAAAACTGTTTTTT. Encoded protein: CASSFRDRGEKLFF.

V and J are TRBV28 and TRBJ1-2, with 7 nucleotides matching TRBD1. V shed 5 bases, J shed 1 base, and the junction held 4 bases outside the gene matches. The CDR3 is 14 amino acids. Germline V gene sequence: CDR1 MDHEN, CDR2 SYDVKM. CDR3 DNA sequence: TGTGCCAGCAGTGAGGGACAGAATAACTATGGCTACACCTTC. This codes for CASSEGQNNYGYTF.

CDR3 in DNA: TGCAGCGTTGAGTCCAGATCCTCCTCCTACGAGCAGTACTTC. Translating gives CSVESRSSSYEQYF. The chain combines TRBV29-1 with TRBJ2-7; D is undetermined. The CDR3 covers 14 residues. Germline assignment: CDR1 SQVTM and CDR2 ANQGSEA. Deletions cut 3 bases from V and 0 bases from J, with 12 bases between.

This clonotype has a handful of counts. The rearrangement links TRBV6-1 to TRBJ1-1; no firm D call. With 6 bases removed from V and 7 bases from J, the gap between germline ends came to 9 bases. Germline V gene sequence: CDR1 MNHNS, CDR2 SASEGT. CDR3 size: 11 residues. For the CDR3, the DNA is TGTGCCAGCAGGCTCGACCTTGAAGCTTTCTTT. Protein product: CASRLDLEAFF.

This rearrangement joins TRBV24-1 to TRBJ2-2; TRBD2 aligns across 10 bases. The V segment lost 3 bases and the J segment 3 bases; nucleotides outside the gene matches: 6. Germline CDR1 reads KGHDR; CDR2 reads SFDVKD. This CDR3 comprises 17 residues. Here the CDR3 reads CATSDPSGRGDTGELFF. Written as DNA, the CDR3 is TGTGCCACCAGTGATCCTAGCGGGAGAGGGGACACCGGGGAGCTGTTTTTT.

The genes are TRBV7-9 and TRBJ2-5; 8 bases map to TRBD1. Germline V CDR1 and CDR2: SEHNR, FQNEAQ (reference sequence). The junction had 5 bases not matched to a gene; V was cut back by 1 base and J by 4 bases. The CDR3 sequence is 15 residues long. CDR3 sequence reads: CASSLEDRGRETQYF. The DNA for the CDR3 is TGTGCCAGCAGCTTAGAAGACAGGGGACGAGAGACCCAGTACTTC.

V and J are TRBV7-9 and TRBJ2-7; 8 bases fit TRBD2. The germline gives CDR1 SEHNR, CDR2 FQNEAQ (reference sequence). CDR3 size: 14 residues. V was pared by 3 bases and J by 2 bases, with 3 bases of the junction left unmatched. This CDR3 reads CASSLGTSTYEQYF. The CDR3 nucleotides read TGTGCCAGCAGCTTGGGGACTAGTACCTACGAGCAGTACTTC.

The table lists this clonotype with many counts. V is TRBV7-9 and J is TRBJ2-1; possibly TRBD2 for D (6 bases). The CDR3 loop spans 16 amino acids. Trimming removed 6 bases at V and 0 bases at J, with 15 bases between. Germline V lookup: CDR1 SEHNR, CDR2 FQNEAQ (reference sequence). The CDR3 region is CASSPNRGSSYNEQFF. The CDR3 region has the DNA TGTGCCAGCAGTCCCAATCGGGGGAGCTCCTACAATGAGCAGTTCTTC.

The chain joins TRBV6-1 to TRBJ2-6; D may be TRBD1 or TRBD2 (7 bases each). Deletions cut 3 bases from V and 2 bases from J, with 14 bases between. In germline, CDR1 is MNHNS, CDR2 SASEGT. CDR3 size: 17 residues. Here the CDR3 reads CASSEGQRGPGANVLTF. Here the CDR3 DNA reads TGTGCCAGCAGTGAGGGACAGCGGGGACCTGGGGCCAACGTCCTGACTTTC.

V gene TRBV6-1 combines with J gene TRBJ2-5; 7 bases match TRBD2. The CDR3 sequence is 14 residues long. The germline V gene encodes CDR1 MNHNS and CDR2 SASEGT. The trim removed 5 bases at V and 5 bases at J, leaving 8 bases unmatched. CDR3 in amino acids: CASSYAGERETQYF. CDR3 nucleotides: TGTGCCAGCAGTTACGCGGGAGAGCGGGAGACCCAGTACTTC.

The table lists this clonotype with many counts. V gene TRBV29-1 combines with J gene TRBJ2-3, with 10 positions matching TRBD2. V dropped 4 bases and J dropped 6; count of bases not matched to a gene: 4. The CDR3 covers 13 residues. CDR1 and CDR2 (germline): SQVTM, ANQGSEA. The CDR3 bases are TGCAGCGTTGTAGCGGGGGGCCTGGATACGCAGTATTTT. As protein: CSVVAGGLDTQYF.

The rearrangement uses TRBV6-2 or TRBV6-3 and TRBJ1-2, with no clear D. Germline values: CDR1 MNHEY, CDR2 SVGEGT. V lost 4 bases to trimming and J lost 4 bases, with 16 bases between them. CDR3 size: 15 residues. The CDR3 DNA reads TGTGCCAGCAGTTTCTGGGCCCCTCGGGGCTATGGCTACACCTTC. As protein: CASSFWAPRGYGYTF.

The chain is built from TRBV20-1 and TRBJ1-5, with D maybe TRBD1 (6 bases). V was clipped by 5 bases and J by 4 bases, with 21 bases between them. The CDR3 is 16 residues long. CDR1 is DFQATT and CDR2 is SNEGSKA in the germline V gene (reference sequence). The CDR3 is CSASSGVGGRNQPQHF. The CDR3 coding sequence is TGCAGTGCTTCGTCTGGGGTGGGGGGGCGTAATCAGCCCCAGCATTTT.

The chain joins TRBV18 to TRBJ1-2; D ambiguous. This CDR3 is 13 amino acids long. The germline V gene encodes CDR1 KGHSH and CDR2 LQKENI. Trimming stripped 2 bases from V and 7 bases from J, with 11 bases between. DNA of the CDR3: TGTGCCAGCTCACCAGGAGGGTCGCGTGGCTACACCTTC. This gives the protein CASSPGGSRGYTF.

The chain combines TRBV20-1 with TRBJ1-1; the D is unclear. With 3 bases removed from V and 2 bases from J, the gap between germline ends came to 10 bases. CDR1 and CDR2 from the germline V gene are DFQATT and SNEGSKA (reference sequence). This CDR3 spans 13 amino acids. The CDR3 region has the DNA TGCAGTGCTAGCCCTCAACGAAACACTGAAGCTTTCTTT. Its translation: CSASPQRNTEAFF.

The chain carries TRBV6-2 or TRBV6-3 and TRBJ2-1, with 9 bases lining up with TRBD1. Germline V CDR1 and CDR2: MNHEY, SVGEGT. V dropped 8 bases and J dropped 7; count of bases not matched to a gene: 9. This CDR3 is 14 amino acids long. For the CDR3, the DNA is TGTGCCAGCGCCGGGACAGGGATTGGGAATGAGCAGTTCTTC. Translated: CASAGTGIGNEQFF.

The chain is built from TRBV5-4 and TRBJ2-3; D is unresolved. Germline values: CDR1 SGHNT, CDR2 YYREEE (reference sequence). The CDR3 sequence is 17 residues long. The ends were cut back, 4 bases at V and 7 bases at J, with 25 bases in the middle. CDR3 sequence reads: CASSPKGRTRNANTQYF. The CDR3 DNA reads as TGTGCCAGCAGCCCGAAGGGTAGGACGCGGAATGCGAATACGCAGTATTTT.

The genes are TRBV18 and TRBJ2-1; D gene ambiguous. The length of the CDR3 is 13 residues. CDR1 is KGHSH, CDR2 LQKENI, per germline. With 1 base removed from V and 7 bases from J, the gap between germline ends came to 8 bases. The DNA of the CDR3 is TGTGCCAGCTCACCACGGCTTGCTAATGAGCAGTTCTTC. It codes for CASSPRLANEQFF. Filled out from reference TRBV18 and TRBJ2-1, the complete variable domain reads NAGVMQNPRHLVRRRGQEARLRCSPMKGHSHVYWYRQLPEEGLKFMVYLQKENIIDESGMPKERFSAEFPKEGPSILRIQQVVRGDSAAYFCASSPRLANEQFFGPGTRLTVL.

The genes are TRBV7-3 and TRBJ2-2; D is perhaps TRBD1 (6 bases). Germline V lookup: CDR1 SGHTA, CDR2 FQGTGA. The CDR3 totals 14 residues. V lost 6 bases and J lost 4, with 12 bases in between. The CDR3 nucleotides are TGTGCCAGCAGTTGGCAGGGGTCCACCGGGGAGCTGTTTTTT. Its translation is CASSWQGSTGELFF.

The V gene is TRBV6-1, the J gene TRBJ1-2; D is unresolved. V was shortened by 2 bases and J by 3 bases, with 7 bases between the two germline ends. The CDR3 sequence is 13 residues long. The germline gives CDR1 MNHNS, CDR2 SASEGT. CDR3: CASSEQTYYGYTF. The DNA for the CDR3 is TGTGCCAGCAGTGAACAGACTTACTATGGCTACACCTTC.

This clonotype was found a few times. This chain joins TRBV7-2 and TRBJ1-1, with TRBD1 identical over 10 bases. This CDR3 has 18 amino acids. The germline gives CDR1 SGHTA, CDR2 FQGNSA. Trimming removed 5 bases from V and 4 bases from J; junction bases left unmatched: 16. DNA for the CDR3: TGTGCCAGCAGCGAGAGACAGGGGGCAACGTTGAGGTCCACTGAAGCTTTCTTT. As protein: CASSERQGATLRSTEAFF.

This clonotype was picked up a small number of times. J is TRBJ2-3 and V is TRBV4-1; D remains ambiguous. Between the trimmed V and J ends, which lost 3 bases and 0 bases, there was a span of 16 bases. Germline CDR1 is MGHRA and CDR2 is YSYEKL. The CDR3 sequence is 17 residues long. CDR3 bases: TGCGCCAGCAGCCAGAGAGTAGACACCACTAGCACAGATACGCAGTATTTT. It is translated as CASSQRVDTTSTDTQYF.